This record looks at one T cell receptor (beta chain) sequence and its context. Its antigen is not identified. Cells stained for CD3, CD4, CD8, CD45RA, CD27 and viability were sorted into four CD45RA/CD27 subsets. The data originate from a study of naive and memory T cell subsets. Study observations and caveats: Naive and memory subsets had different power law exponents for TCR abundance. A few larger clonotypes appeared in naive repertoires, especially CD8, possibly memory cells re-expressing CD45RA. Over 85% of naive TCR sequences appeared only once, unlike memory subsets. Naive and memory repertoire findings lacked a ground truth for validation.

The germline V and J ends were trimmed by 5 bases and 9 bases, with 11 bases remaining between them. Per germline, CDR1 SSHAT and CDR2 FNYEAQ (reference sequence). This CDR3 region has 12 residues. The beta constant-region primer was an equimolar mix of two oligonucleotides covering TRBC1 and TRBC2. Nested alpha and beta constant-region primers with the SP2 primer drove four PCR rounds on ligated cDNA. TCRdb passed the UMI-ligation and nested PCR reads through MiXCR, listing each CDR3 protein once. The sample gives around 140,000 distinct CDR3 sequences, over 20% of which show up once; over 0.09% is in the top ten.

This rearrangement joins TRBV7-7 to TRBJ2-1; no clear D. Sequenced: naive CD4+ T cells from blood. This clonotype originated in a human donor in good health. CDR3 protein: CASSPGVGEQFF. The CDR3, as DNA: TGTGCCAGCAGCCCCGGAGTGGGTGAGCAGTTCTTC.